Described below is a single TCR beta chain sequence and its context. Antigen specificity is unknown. The CDR3 extends over 14 amino acids. Looked up from germline, CDR1 is SGHTA and CDR2 is FQGTGA. J was trimmed by 6 bases and V by 5 bases; bases with no gene match: 7. Repertoires were generated with immunoSEQ multiplex PCR, while TCRdb's copy carries only in-frame clones and drops some. The table includes tens of thousands of clones, roughly 90% detected once. The data were taken from a study of T cells in localized non-small cell lung cancer. Whole-study results and caveats: With higher T cell density in blood came longer overall survival. Within adjacent lung there appeared a median approximately 60 of the top 100 tumor clones.

The receptor was derived from a female donor older than 55 with stage I lung adenocarcinoma. The sequencing here drew on peripheral blood, taken before any cancer treatment. This chain links TRBV7-3 with TRBJ2-3, with 8 bases that match TRBD1. CDR3 amino acids: CASSHGQGLDTQYF. The CDR3 coding sequence is TGTGCCAGCAGCCACGGACAGGGTCTGGATACGCAGTATTTT. Complete variable domain (other parts from reference TRBV7-3 and TRBJ2-3): GAGVSQTPSNKVTEKGKYVELRCDPISGHTALYWYRQSLGQGPEFLIYFQGTGAADDSGLPNDRFFAVRPEGSVSTLKIQRTERGDSAVYLCASSHGQGLDTQYFGPGTRLTVL.